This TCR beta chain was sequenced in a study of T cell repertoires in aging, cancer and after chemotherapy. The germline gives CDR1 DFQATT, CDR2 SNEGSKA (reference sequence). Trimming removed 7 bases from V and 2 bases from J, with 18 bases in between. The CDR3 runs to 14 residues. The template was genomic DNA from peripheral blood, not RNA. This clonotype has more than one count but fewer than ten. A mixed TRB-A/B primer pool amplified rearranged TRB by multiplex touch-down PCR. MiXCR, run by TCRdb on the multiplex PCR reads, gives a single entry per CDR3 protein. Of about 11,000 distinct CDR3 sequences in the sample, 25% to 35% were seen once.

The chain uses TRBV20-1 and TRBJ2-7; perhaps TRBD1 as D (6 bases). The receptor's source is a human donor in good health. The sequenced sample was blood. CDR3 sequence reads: CSGERGRTTYEQYF. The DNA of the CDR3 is TGCAGTGGGGAGAGGGGGAGAACCACCTACGAGCAGTACTTC.